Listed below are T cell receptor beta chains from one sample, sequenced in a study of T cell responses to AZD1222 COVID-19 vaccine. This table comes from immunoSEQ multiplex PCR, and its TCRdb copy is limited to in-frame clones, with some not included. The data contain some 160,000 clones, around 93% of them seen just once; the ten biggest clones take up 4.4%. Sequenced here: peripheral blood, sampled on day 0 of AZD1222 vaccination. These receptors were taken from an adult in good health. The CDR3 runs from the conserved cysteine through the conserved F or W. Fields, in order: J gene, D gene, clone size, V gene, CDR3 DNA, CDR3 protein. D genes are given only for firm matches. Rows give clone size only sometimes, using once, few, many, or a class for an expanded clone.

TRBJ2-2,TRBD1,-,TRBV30,TGTGCCTGGAGTCGTACAGGGGCCGGGGAGCTGTTTTTT,CAWSRTGAGELFF
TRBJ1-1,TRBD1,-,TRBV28,TGTGCCAGCAGTTTGGGTTTTACATTCCGCAAAACAGGGGGCGTAGGTTTTCGGGACACTGAAGCTTTCTTT,CASSLGFTFRKTGGVGFRDTEAFF
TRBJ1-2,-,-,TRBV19,TGTGCCAGTAGAGCGGGACTCCCAGCGGATGGCTACACCTTC,CASRAGLPADGYTF
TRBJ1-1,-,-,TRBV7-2,TGTGCCAGCAGCCCTCAGGGACTTGACACTGAAGCTTTCTTT,CASSPQGLDTEAFF
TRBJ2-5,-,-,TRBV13,TGTGCCAGCAGCTTAAGACTAGTGACTTCGCAAGAGACCCAGTACTTC,CASSLRLVTSQETQYF
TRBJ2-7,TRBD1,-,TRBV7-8,TGTGCCAGCAGAGGACAGGGCCCCGTCTACGAGCAGTACTTC,CASRGQGPVYEQYF
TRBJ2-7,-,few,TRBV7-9,TGTGCCAGCAGCTTAGGGCGCAGGGGGGGCGAGCAGTACTTC,CASSLGRRGGEQYF
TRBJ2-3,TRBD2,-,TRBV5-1,TGCGCCAGCAGCTGGGGGACTAGGGGGAGGTACGACACAGATACGCAGTATTTT,CASSWGTRGRYDTDTQYF
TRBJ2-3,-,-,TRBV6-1,TGTGCCAGCAGTGAACGCGGTAGTTCAGATACGCAGTATTTT,CASSERGSSDTQYF
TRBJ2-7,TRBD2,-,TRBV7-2,TGTGCCAGCAGCCCCTCGGCGGGAGAGAACTACGAGCAGTACTTC,CASSPSAGENYEQYF
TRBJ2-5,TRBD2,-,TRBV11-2,TGTGCCAGCAGCCCGGGAGGGTTCCAAGAGACCCAGTACTTC,CASSPGGFQETQYF
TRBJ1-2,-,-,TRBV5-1,TGCGCCAGCAGCTTTGAGGCAACTAACTATGGCTACACCTTC,CASSFEATNYGYTF
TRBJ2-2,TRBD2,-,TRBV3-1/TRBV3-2,TGTGCCAGCAGCCCGATCCATAGCGGGAGGGCCGGTGAGGAGCTGTTTTTT,CASSPIHSGRAGEELFF
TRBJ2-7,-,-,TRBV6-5,-,CASSSSTAYEQYF
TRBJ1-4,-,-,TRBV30,TGTGCCTGGAGTGAGGGGGGGGACTCCGAAAAACTGTTTTTT,CAWSEGGDSEKLFF
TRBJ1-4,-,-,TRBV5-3,TGTGCCAGAAGCTTAGGCGGAGGGAATGAAAAACTGTTTTTT,CARSLGGGNEKLFF
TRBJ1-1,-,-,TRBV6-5,TGTGCCAGCAGTTACAACGCCGGTGAAGCTTTCTTT,CASSYNAGEAFF
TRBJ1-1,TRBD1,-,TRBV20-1,TGCAGTGCTAGTACTTCGGGACAGGGAGGCACTGAAGCTTTCTTT,CSASTSGQGGTEAFF
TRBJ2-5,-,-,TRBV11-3,TGTGCCAGCACGTATACCTTCGGCGGCCAAGAGACCCAGTACTTC,CASTYTFGGQETQYF
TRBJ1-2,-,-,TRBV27,TGTGCCAGCAGCCCCGTCGCCGGGGGATATGAAGGCTACACCTTC,CASSPVAGGYEGYTF
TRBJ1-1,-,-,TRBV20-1,TGCAGTGCTGGAGGGACTGAAGCTTTCTTT,CSAGGTEAFF
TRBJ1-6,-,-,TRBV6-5,TGTGCCAGCAGTTCCATAGGGGCCTATAATTCACCCCTCCACTTT,CASSSIGAYNSPLHF
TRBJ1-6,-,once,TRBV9,TGTGCCAGCAGCGTAGCACAGGGATATTCACCCCTCCACTTT,CASSVAQGYSPLHF
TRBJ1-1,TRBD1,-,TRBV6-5,TGTGCCAGCAATAAGGGACAGGGAGAGCGCACTGAAGCTTTCTTT,CASNKGQGERTEAFF
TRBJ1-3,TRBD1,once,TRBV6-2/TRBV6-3,TGTGCCAGCAGGCCTGGACAGGGGCGCTCTGGAAACACCATATATTTT,CASRPGQGRSGNTIYF
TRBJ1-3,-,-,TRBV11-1,TGTGCCAGCAGCTTTGGTTACTTCTCGGGAAACACCATATATTTT,CASSFGYFSGNTIYF
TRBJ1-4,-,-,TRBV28,TGTGCCAGCGTGCTGGGGGGTAGGAGTAATGAAAAACTGTTTTTT,CASVLGGRSNEKLFF
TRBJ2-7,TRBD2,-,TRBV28,TGTGCCAGCAGTTTTCAGACCGGACTAGCGGATTACTACGAGCAGTACTTC,CASSFQTGLADYYEQYF
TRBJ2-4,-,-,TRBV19,TGTGCCAGTAGAAACCTCTTTGGAGAAAACATTCAGTACTTC,CASRNLFGENIQYF
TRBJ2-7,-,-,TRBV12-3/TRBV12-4,TGTGCCAGCAGTTCGGCCGGAGATCAGCAGTACTTC,CASSSAGDQQYF
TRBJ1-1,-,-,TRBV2,TGTGCCAGCAGTGAGTCTGAGAACACTGAAGCTTTCTTT,CASSESENTEAFF
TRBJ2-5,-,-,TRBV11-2,TGTGCCAGCGAAGGGGGTTGGGAGACCCAGTACTTC,CASEGGWETQYF
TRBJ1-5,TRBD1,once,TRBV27,TGTGCCAGCAGCCGAGACAGGGTGAGGGGCCAGCCCCAGCATTTT,CASSRDRVRGQPQHF
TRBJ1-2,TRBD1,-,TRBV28,TGTGCCAGCAGTCCGCCCCGCGGACAGGGGATCTATGGCTACACCTTC,CASSPPRGQGIYGYTF
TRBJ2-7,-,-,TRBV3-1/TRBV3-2,TGTGCCAGCAGCCAAGACCTCTCGGGTGGGACAATCTCCTACGAGCAGTACTTC,CASSQDLSGGTISYEQYF
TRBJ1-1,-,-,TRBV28,TGTGCCAGCAGTATAAGGGACACCTTGAACACTGAAGCTTTCTTT,CASSIRDTLNTEAFF
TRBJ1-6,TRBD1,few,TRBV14,TGTGCCAGCAGCCCCCGACAGGGATATAATTCACCCCTCCACTTT,CASSPRQGYNSPLHF
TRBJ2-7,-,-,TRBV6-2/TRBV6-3,TGTGCCAGCAGTTTCCGGTACGAGCAGTACTTC,CASSFRYEQYF
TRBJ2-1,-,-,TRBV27,TGTGCCAGCAGTTTTAACAGGGTTCTCTACAATGAGCAGTTCTTC,CASSFNRVLYNEQFF
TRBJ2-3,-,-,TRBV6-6,TGTGCCAGCAGTTTCTTCAGGGCCCCCCCACATTGGACGCAGTATTTT,CASSFFRAPPHWTQYF
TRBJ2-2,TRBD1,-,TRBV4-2,TGTGCCAGCAGCCCGGGACAGGGAGAAACTGCCGGGGAGCTGTTTTTT,CASSPGQGETAGELFF
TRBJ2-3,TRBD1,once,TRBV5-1,TGCGCCAGCAGCCGCAACAGGGGGACAGATACGCAGTATTTT,CASSRNRGTDTQYF
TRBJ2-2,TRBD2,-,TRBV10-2,TGCGCCAGCAGTGGACCGGGACTAGCGAGCGGGGAGCTGTTTTTT,CASSGPGLASGELFF
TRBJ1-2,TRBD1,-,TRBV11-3,TGTGCCAGCAGCTCCCGCGGGACAGGGGGCGATGGCTACACCTTC,CASSSRGTGGDGYTF
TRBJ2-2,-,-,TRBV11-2,TGTGCCAGCAGCCACTCCGGGGCCCACACCGGGGAGCTGTTTTTT,CASSHSGAHTGELFF
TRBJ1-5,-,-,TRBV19,TGTGCCAGTAGGGGGGCGTTGGGCAGCAATCAGCCCCAGCATTTT,CASRGALGSNQPQHF
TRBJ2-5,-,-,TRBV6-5,TGTGCCAGCAGTTACTCGGGCAGAAAAGAGACCCAGTACTTC,CASSYSGRKETQYF
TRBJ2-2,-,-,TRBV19,TGTGCCAGTAGTATTCGGGAAAACACCGGGGAGCTGTTTTTT,CASSIRENTGELFF
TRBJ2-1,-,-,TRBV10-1,TGCGCCAGCAGTCGAGCGGCCAAGGGCAATGAGCAGTTCTTC,CASSRAAKGNEQFF
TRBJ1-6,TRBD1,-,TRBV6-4,TGTGCCAGCAGGGCCAGGGGGATTAATTCACCCCTCCACTTT,CASRARGINSPLHF
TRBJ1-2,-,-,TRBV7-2,TGTGCCAGCAGATTGGACAGTATCTCTAACTATGGCTACACCTTC,CASRLDSISNYGYTF
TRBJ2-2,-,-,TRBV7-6,TGTGCCAGCAGCTCAAGGGTCGGGGCGAACACCGGGGAGCTGTTTTTT,CASSSRVGANTGELFF
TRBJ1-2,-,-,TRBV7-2,TGTGCCAGCAGCTCCGACAGGACTTATGGCTACACCTTC,CASSSDRTYGYTF
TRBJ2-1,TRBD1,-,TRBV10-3,TGTGCCATAAGGGGGACAGGGAAAGAAAATGAGCAGTTCTTC,CAIRGTGKENEQFF
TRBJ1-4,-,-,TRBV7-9,TGTGCCAGCAGCTTCGGCCAGGGCGGTGAAAAACTGTTTTTT,CASSFGQGGEKLFF
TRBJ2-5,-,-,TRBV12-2,TGTGCAAGTCGCTTAAGGCCGCCTTTTCCGGATGACCACGGAGAGACCCAGTACTTC,CASRLRPPFPDDHGETQYF
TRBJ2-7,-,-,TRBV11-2,TGTGCCAGCAGCTTAGTCGGCGGCTCCTACGAGCAGTACTTC,CASSLVGGSYEQYF
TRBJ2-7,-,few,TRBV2,TGTGCCACCCTCCTGGACGCTGTTACCTACGAGCAGTACTTC,CATLLDAVTYEQYF
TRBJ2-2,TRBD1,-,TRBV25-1,TGTGCCAGCAGTGCCGACAGGGGGCTCACCGGGGAGCTGTTTTTT,CASSADRGLTGELFF